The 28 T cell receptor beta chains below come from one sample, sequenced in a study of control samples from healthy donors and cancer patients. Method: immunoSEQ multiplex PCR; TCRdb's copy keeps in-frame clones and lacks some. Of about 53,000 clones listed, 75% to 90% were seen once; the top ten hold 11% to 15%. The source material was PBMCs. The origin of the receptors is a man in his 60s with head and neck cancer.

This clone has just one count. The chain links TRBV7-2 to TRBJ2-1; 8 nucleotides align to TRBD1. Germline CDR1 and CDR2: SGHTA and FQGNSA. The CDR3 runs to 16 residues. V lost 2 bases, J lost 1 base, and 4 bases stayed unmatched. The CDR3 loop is CASSLYRGVSYNEQFF. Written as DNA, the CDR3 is TGTGCCAGCAGCTTATACAGGGGGGTATCCTACAATGAGCAGTTCTTC.

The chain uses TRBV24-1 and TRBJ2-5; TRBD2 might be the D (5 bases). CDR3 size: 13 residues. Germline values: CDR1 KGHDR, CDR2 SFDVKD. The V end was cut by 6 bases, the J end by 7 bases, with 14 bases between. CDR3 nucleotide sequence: TGTGCCACCAGTCATACCCAGGCGGGGACCCAGTACTTC. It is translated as CATSHTQAGTQYF.

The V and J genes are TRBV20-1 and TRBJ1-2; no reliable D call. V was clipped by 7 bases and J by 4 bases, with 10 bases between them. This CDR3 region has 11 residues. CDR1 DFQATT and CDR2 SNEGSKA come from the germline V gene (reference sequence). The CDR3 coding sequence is TGCAGTGGAGGCGGAACCTATGGCTACACCTTC. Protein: CSGGGTYGYTF.

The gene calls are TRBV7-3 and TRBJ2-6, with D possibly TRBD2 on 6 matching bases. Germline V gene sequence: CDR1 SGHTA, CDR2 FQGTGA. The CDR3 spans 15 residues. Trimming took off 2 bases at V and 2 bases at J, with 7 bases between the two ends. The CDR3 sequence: CASSLGGTGANVLTF. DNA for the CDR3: TGTGCCAGCAGCTTAGGCGGGACTGGGGCCAACGTCCTGACTTTC.

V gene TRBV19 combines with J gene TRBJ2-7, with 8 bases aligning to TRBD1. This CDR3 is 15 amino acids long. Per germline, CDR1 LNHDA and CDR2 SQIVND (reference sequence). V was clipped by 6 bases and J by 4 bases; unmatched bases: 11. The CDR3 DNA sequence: TGTGCCAGTAGCGAAGTGGGCAGGGGGCTTTACGAGCAGTACTTC. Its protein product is CASSEVGRGLYEQYF.

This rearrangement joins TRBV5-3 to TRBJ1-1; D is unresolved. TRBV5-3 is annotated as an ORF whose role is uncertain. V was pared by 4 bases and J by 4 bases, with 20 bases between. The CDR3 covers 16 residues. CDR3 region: CARSPPQSSGFTEAFF. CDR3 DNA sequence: TGTGCCAGAAGCCCACCCCAGTCGTCGGGGTTCACTGAAGCTTTCTTT.

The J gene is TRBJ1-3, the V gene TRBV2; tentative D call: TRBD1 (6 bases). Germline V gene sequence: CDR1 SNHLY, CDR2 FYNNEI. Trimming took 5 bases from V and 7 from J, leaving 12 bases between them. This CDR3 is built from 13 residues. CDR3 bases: TGTGCCAGCAGTCGAAACCAGGGGAACACCATATATTTT. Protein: CASSRNQGNTIYF.

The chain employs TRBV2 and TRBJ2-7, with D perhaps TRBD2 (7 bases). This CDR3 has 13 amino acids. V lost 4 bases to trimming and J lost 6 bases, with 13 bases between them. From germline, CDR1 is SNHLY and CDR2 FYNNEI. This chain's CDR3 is CASSGGGGGEQYF. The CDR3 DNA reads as TGTGCCAGCAGTGGCGGGGGAGGGGGCGAGCAGTACTTC. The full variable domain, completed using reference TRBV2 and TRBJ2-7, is EPEVTQTPSHQVTQMGQEVILRCVPISNHLYFYWYRQILGQKVEFLVSFYNNEISEKSEIFDDQFSVERPDGSNFTLKIRSTKLEDSAMYFCASSGGGGGEQYFGPGTRLTVT.

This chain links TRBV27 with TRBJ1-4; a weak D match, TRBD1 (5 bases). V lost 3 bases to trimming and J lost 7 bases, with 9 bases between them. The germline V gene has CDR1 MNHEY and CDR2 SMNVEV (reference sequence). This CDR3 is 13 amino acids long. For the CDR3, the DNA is TGTGCCAGCAGTTTTTCAGGGTTTGAAAAACTGTTTTTT. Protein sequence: CASSFSGFEKLFF. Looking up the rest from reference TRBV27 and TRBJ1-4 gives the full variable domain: EAQVTQNPRYLITVTGKKLTVTCSQNMNHEYMSWYRQDPGLGLRQIYYSMNVEVTDKGDVPEGYKVSRKEKRNFPLILESPSPNQTSLYFCASSFSGFEKLFFGSGTQLSVL.

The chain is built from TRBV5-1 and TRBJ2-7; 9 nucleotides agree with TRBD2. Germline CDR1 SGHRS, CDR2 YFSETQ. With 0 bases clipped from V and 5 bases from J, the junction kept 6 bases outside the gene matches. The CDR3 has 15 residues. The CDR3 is CASSLEPSGVDEQYF. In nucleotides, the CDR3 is TGCGCCAGCAGCTTGGAGCCTAGCGGGGTGGACGAGCAGTACTTC.

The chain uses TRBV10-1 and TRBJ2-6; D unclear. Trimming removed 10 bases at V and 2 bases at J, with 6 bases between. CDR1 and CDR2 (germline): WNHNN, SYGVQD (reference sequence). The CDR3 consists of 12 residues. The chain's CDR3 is CATSPGANVLTF. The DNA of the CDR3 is TGCGCCACCAGCCCTGGGGCCAACGTCCTGACTTTC.

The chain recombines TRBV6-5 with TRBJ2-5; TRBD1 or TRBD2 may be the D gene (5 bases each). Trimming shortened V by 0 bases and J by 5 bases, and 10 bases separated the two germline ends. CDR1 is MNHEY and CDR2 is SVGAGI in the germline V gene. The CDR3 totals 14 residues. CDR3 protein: CASSYSEGTETQYF. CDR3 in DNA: TGTGCCAGCAGTTACTCGGAAGGGACGGAGACCCAGTACTTC.

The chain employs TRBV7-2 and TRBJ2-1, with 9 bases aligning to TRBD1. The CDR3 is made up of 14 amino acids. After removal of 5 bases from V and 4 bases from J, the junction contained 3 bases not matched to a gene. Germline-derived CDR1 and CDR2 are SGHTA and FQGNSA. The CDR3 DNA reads TGTGCCAGCAGCCCCGGGACAGGGTACAATGAGCAGTTCTTC. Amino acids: CASSPGTGYNEQFF.

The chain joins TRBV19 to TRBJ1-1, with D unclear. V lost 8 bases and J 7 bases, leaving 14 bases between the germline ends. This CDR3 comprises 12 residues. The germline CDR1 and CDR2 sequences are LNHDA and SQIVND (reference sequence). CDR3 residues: CASSSAPREAFF. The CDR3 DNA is TGTGCCAGTTCCTCAGCACCTCGTGAAGCTTTCTTT. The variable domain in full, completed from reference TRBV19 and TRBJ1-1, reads DGGITQSPKYLFRKEGQNVTLSCEQNLNHDAMYWYRQDPGQGLRLIYYSQIVNDFQKGDIAEGYSVSREKKESFPLTVTSAQKNPTAFYLCASSSAPREAFFGQGTRLTVV.

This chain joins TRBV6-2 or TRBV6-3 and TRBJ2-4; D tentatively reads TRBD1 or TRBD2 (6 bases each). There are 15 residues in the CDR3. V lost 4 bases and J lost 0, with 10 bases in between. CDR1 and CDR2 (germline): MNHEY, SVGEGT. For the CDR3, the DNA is TGTGCCAGCAGTTTCCGGGGGCTAGCCAAAAACATTCAGTACTTC. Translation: CASSFRGLAKNIQYF.

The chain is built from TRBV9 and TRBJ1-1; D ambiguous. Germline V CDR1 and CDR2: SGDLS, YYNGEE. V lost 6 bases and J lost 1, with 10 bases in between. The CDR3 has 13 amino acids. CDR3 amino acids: CASTRAGNTEAFF. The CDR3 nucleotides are TGTGCCAGCACCCGGGCGGGGAACACTGAAGCTTTCTTT.

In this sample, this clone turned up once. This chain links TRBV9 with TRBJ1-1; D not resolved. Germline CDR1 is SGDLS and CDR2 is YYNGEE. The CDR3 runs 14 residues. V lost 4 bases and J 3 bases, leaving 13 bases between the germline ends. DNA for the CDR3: TGTGCCAGCAGCCCTCGAAGTCTAGACACTGAAGCTTTCTTT. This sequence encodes CASSPRSLDTEAFF.

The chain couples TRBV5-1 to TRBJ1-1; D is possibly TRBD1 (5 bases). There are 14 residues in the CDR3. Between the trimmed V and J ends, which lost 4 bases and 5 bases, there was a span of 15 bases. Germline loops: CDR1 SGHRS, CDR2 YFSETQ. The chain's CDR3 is CASSGGTVGTEAFF. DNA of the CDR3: TGCGCCAGCAGCGGGGGGACGGTGGGGACTGAAGCTTTCTTT.

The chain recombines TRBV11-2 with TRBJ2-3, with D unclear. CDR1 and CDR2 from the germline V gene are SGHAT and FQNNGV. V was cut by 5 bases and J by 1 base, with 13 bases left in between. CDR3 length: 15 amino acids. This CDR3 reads CASSVRWVRTDTQYF. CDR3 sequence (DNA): TGTGCCAGCAGCGTACGATGGGTACGCACAGATACGCAGTATTTT.

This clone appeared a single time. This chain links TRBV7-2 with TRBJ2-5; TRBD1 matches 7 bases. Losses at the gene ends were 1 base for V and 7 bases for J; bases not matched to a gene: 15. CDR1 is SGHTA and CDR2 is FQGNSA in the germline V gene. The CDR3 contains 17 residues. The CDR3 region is CASSLGPRTGYLRTQYF. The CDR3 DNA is TGTGCCAGCAGCTTAGGTCCGCGGACAGGATACCTCCGGACCCAGTACTTC.

CDR3 DNA: TGTGCCAGCAGTTACAGGGCTGATACTGAAGCTTTCTTT. Its translation: CASSYRADTEAFF. The chain has TRBV6-5 and TRBJ1-1; unclear D gene. Germline V lookup: CDR1 MNHEY, CDR2 SVGAGI. V lost 2 bases and J lost 5, with 9 bases in between. This CDR3 comprises 13 residues.

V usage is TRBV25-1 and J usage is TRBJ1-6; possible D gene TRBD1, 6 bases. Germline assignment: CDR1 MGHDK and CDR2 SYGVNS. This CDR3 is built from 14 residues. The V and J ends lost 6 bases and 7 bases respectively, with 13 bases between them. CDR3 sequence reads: CASSRGLLNSPLHF. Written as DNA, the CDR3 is TGTGCCAGCAGCAGGGGACTCTTAAATTCACCCCTCCACTTT.

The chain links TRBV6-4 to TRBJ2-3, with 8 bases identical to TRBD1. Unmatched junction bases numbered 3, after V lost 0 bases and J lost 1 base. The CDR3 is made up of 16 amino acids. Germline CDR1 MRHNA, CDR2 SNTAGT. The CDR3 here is CASSDSQGAGTDTQYF. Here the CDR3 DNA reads TGTGCCAGCAGTGACTCGCAGGGGGCTGGCACAGATACGCAGTATTTT.

The CDR3 DNA reads TGCAGCGTCCACGCCCACCTTCAGACCCAGTACTTC. It encodes CSVHAHLQTQYF. The chain joins TRBV29-1 to TRBJ2-5; D not resolved. Germline V gene sequence: CDR1 SQVTM, CDR2 ANQGSEA. V lost 6 bases to trimming and J lost 6 bases, with 14 bases between them. The CDR3 has 12 amino acids.

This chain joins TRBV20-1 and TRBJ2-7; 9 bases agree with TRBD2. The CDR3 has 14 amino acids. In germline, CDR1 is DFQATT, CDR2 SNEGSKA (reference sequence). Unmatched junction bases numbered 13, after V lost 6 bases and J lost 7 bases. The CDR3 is CSASSGRGLGEQYF. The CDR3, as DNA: TGCAGTGCGAGTAGCGGGAGAGGTCTGGGGGAGCAGTACTTC.

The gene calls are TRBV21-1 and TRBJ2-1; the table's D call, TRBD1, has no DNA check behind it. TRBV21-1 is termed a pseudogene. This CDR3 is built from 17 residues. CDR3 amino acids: CASSPVAGTDSYNEQFF. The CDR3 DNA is TGTGCCAGCAGCCCCGTGGCCGGGACAGACTCCTACAATGAGCAGTTCTTC.

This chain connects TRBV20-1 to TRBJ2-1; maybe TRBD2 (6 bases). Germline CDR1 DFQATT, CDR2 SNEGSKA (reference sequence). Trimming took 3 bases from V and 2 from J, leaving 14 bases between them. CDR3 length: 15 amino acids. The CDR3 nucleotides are TGCAGTGCTAGTAGGCGGAGGGGAGCCTACAATGAGCAGTTCTTC. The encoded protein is CSASRRRGAYNEQFF.

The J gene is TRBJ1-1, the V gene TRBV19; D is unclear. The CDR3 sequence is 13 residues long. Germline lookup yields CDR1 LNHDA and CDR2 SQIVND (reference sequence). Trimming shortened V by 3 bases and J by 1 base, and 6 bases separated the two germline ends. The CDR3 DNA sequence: TGTGCCAGTAGTATTTTTCAGAACACTGAAGCTTTCTTT. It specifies CASSIFQNTEAFF.